A selection of T cell receptor beta chains follows, all from one sample in a study of blood T cell repertoires in COVID-19. The table came from immunoSEQ multiplex PCR; TCRdb's copy has only in-frame clones and leaves some out. Counted here are under 250,000 clones, 83% occurring once; the ten biggest clones make up 2% to 3%. Sequencing input: peripheral blood. The receptors here all came from a woman between 40 and 50 years old with active or convalescent COVID-19. The CDR3 runs from the conserved cysteine through the conserved F or W. Each record gives: J gene, D gene, V gene, clone size, CDR3 DNA, CDR3 protein. D genes are given only for firm matches. Clone size is given for some rows only: seen once, a few or many times, or a class if the clone is expanded.

J gene: TRBJ2-1
D gene: TRBD1
V gene: TRBV28
clone size: .
CDR3 DNA: TGTGCCAGCAGCGTCGGCGGGACAGGGGTGGACAATGAGCAGTTCTTC
CDR3 protein: CASSVGGTGVDNEQFF

J gene: TRBJ2-5
D gene: TRBD2
V gene: TRBV11-3
clone size: .
CDR3 DNA: TGTGCCAGCAGCACGGGACTAGCGCAGACCCAGTACTTC
CDR3 protein: CASSTGLAQTQYF

J gene: TRBJ1-2
D gene: .
V gene: TRBV15
clone size: .
CDR3 DNA: TGTGCCACCAGCAGAGTACAGGGAAACTATGGCTACACCTTC
CDR3 protein: CATSRVQGNYGYTF

J gene: TRBJ1-5
D gene: TRBD1
V gene: TRBV6-2/TRBV6-3
clone size: .
CDR3 DNA: TGTGCCAGCAGTTACTCGTCTTCGGGGACAGGGGGGAGTCAGCCCCAGCATTTT
CDR3 protein: CASSYSSSGTGGSQPQHF

J gene: TRBJ1-5
D gene: TRBD1
V gene: TRBV19
clone size: .
CDR3 DNA: TGTGCCAGTAGTATAGATGGTCAGGGGGCTTTGCGCAATCAGCCCCAGCATTTT
CDR3 protein: CASSIDGQGALRNQPQHF

J gene: TRBJ2-7
D gene: .
V gene: TRBV27
clone size: .
CDR3 DNA: TGTGCCAGCAGTTATGGAGGGCGCGAGCAGTACTTC
CDR3 protein: CASSYGGREQYF

J gene: TRBJ1-5
D gene: .
V gene: TRBV6-5
clone size: once
CDR3 DNA: TGTGCCAGCAGTCAGGGTTTAGGGCAGCCCCAGCATTTT
CDR3 protein: CASSQGLGQPQHF

J gene: TRBJ1-1
D gene: TRBD1
V gene: TRBV7-2
clone size: .
CDR3 DNA: TGTGCCAGCACCTCGGGACAGATGAACACTGAAGCTTTCTTT
CDR3 protein: CASTSGQMNTEAFF

J gene: TRBJ1-6
D gene: .
V gene: TRBV7-2
clone size: .
CDR3 DNA: TGTGCCAGCAGCTACACCCAGGTGGCGTCTTTACCCCTCCACTTT
CDR3 protein: CASSYTQVASLPLHF

J gene: TRBJ2-7
D gene: .
V gene: TRBV6-5
clone size: .
CDR3 DNA: TGTGCCAGCAGGGAGGGGGGGCCGGCCTACGAGCAGTACTTC
CDR3 protein: CASREGGPAYEQYF

J gene: TRBJ2-1
D gene: TRBD1
V gene: TRBV7-8
clone size: .
CDR3 DNA: TGTGCCAGCAGCCGAGTAGGACAGGGGGGCTACAATGAGCAGTTCTTC
CDR3 protein: CASSRVGQGGYNEQFF

J gene: TRBJ1-1
D gene: TRBD1
V gene: TRBV27
clone size: .
CDR3 DNA: TGTGCCAGCAGTTGGACGACAGGGGGGTCCACTGAAGCTTTCTTT
CDR3 protein: CASSWTTGGSTEAFF

J gene: TRBJ2-1
D gene: TRBD2
V gene: TRBV5-6
clone size: .
CDR3 DNA: TGTGCCAGCAGCTTGGCCAGACAACTAGCGGGAGGCGGCGATGAGCAGTTCTTC
CDR3 protein: CASSLARQLAGGGDEQFF

J gene: TRBJ2-7
D gene: .
V gene: TRBV6-5
clone size: .
CDR3 DNA: TGTGCCAGCAGTTGGAACCGTGTCGCGGACGAGCAGTACTTC
CDR3 protein: CASSWNRVADEQYF

J gene: TRBJ2-3
D gene: TRBD2
V gene: TRBV30
clone size: .
CDR3 DNA: TGTGCCTGGAGTCCGGGCGGGGGGGCCGATACGCAGTATTTT
CDR3 protein: CAWSPGGGADTQYF

J gene: TRBJ2-1
D gene: TRBD2
V gene: TRBV6-6
clone size: few
CDR3 DNA: TGTGCCAGCAGTCCTCAGGGTAGCGGGAACAATGAGCAGTTCTTC
CDR3 protein: CASSPQGSGNNEQFF

J gene: TRBJ1-1
D gene: .
V gene: TRBV19
clone size: .
CDR3 DNA: TGTGCCAGTACCGGGACATCCGCGAGGTTGAACACTGAAGCTTTCTTT
CDR3 protein: CASTGTSARLNTEAFF